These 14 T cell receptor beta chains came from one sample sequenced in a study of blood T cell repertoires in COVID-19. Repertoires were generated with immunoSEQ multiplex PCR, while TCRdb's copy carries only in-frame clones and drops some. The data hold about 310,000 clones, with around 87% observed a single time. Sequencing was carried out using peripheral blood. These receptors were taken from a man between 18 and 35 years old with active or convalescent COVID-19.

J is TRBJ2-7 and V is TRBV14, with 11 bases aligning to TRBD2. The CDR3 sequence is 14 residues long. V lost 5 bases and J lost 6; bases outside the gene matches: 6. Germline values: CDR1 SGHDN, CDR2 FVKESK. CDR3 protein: CASSALAGGGEQYF. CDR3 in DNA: TGTGCCAGCAGCGCTCTAGCGGGGGGAGGCGAGCAGTACTTC.

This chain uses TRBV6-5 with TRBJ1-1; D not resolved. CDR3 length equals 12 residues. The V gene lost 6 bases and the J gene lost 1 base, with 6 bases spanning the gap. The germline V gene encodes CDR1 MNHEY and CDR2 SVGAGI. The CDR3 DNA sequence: TGTGCCAGCAGGGGAGGGAACACTGAAGCTTTCTTT. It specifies CASRGGNTEAFF.

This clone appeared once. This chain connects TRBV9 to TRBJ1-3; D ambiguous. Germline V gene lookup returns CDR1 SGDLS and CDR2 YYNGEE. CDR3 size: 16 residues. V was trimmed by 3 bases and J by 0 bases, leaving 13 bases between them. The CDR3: CASSAQRRVSGNTIYF. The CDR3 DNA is TGTGCCAGCAGCGCACAGAGGAGGGTCTCTGGAAACACCATATATTTT.

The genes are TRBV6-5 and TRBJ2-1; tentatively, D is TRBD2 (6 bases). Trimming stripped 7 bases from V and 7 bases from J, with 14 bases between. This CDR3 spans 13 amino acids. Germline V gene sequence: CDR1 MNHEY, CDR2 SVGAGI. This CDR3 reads CASIFPGTNEQFF. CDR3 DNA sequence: TGTGCCAGCATCTTTCCGGGGACTAATGAGCAGTTCTTC.

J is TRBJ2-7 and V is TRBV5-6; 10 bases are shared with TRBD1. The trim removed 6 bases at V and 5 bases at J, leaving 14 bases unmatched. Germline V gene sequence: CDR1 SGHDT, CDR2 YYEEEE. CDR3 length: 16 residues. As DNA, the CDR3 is TGTGCCAGCAACCCGACCTCAGGGACAGGGGACAACGAGCAGTACTTC. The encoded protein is CASNPTSGTGDNEQYF.

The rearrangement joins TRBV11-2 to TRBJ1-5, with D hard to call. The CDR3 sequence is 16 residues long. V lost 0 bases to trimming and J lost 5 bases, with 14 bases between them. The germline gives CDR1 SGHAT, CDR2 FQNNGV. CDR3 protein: CASSLDGRGSYQPQHF. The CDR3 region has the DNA TGTGCCAGCAGCTTAGATGGCAGAGGATCCTATCAGCCCCAGCATTTT.

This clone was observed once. CDR3: CASSATGADNSPLHF. Written as DNA, the CDR3 is TGTGCCAGCAGCGCCACAGGGGCGGATAATTCACCCCTCCACTTT. J is TRBJ1-6 and V is TRBV9, with TRBD1 matching 7 bases. This CDR3 has 15 amino acids. V was pared by 3 bases and J by 5 bases, with 5 bases of the junction left unmatched. Per germline, CDR1 SGDLS and CDR2 YYNGEE. The whole variable domain, remainder taken from reference TRBV9 and TRBJ1-6, is DSGVTQTPKHLITATGQRVTLRCSPRSGDLSVYWYQQSLDQGLQFLIQYYNGEERAKGNILERFSAQQFPDLHSELNLSSLELGDSALYFCASSATGADNSPLHFGNGTRLTVT.

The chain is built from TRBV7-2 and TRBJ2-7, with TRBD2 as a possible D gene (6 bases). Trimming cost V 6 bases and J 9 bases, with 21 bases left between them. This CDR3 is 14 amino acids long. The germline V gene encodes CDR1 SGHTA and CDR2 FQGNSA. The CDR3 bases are TGTGCCAGCAGTGACGGGACTTCACCCCTGCGGCAGTACTTC. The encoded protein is CASSDGTSPLRQYF.

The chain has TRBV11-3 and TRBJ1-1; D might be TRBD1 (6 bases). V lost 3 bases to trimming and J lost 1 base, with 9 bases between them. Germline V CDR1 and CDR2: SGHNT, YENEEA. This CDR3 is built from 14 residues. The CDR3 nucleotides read TGTGCCAGCAGCTTTTCAGGGGCGAACACTGAAGCTTTCTTT. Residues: CASSFSGANTEAFF.

DNA of the CDR3: TGTGCCAGCAGCCCGTTTTCAACTAATGAAAAACTGTTTTTT. Translated, it gives CASSPFSTNEKLFF. The gene calls are TRBV6-6 and TRBJ1-4; D is undetermined. This CDR3 is built from 14 residues. Trimming left V 6 bases short and J 0 bases short, with 8 bases between. The V gene's germline CDR1 is MNHNY and CDR2 SVGAGI (reference sequence).

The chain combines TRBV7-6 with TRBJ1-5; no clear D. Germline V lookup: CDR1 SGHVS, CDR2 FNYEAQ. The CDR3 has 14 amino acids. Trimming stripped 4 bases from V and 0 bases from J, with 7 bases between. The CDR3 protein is CASSSTNSNQPQHF. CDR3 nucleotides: TGTGCCAGCAGCTCAACAAATAGCAATCAGCCCCAGCATTTT.

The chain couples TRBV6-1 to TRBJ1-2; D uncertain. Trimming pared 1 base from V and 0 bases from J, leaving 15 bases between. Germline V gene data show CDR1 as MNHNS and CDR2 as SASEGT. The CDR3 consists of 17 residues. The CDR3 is CASSEVAGLPANYGYTF. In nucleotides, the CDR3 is TGTGCCAGCAGTGAAGTGGCAGGACTCCCAGCTAACTATGGCTACACCTTC.

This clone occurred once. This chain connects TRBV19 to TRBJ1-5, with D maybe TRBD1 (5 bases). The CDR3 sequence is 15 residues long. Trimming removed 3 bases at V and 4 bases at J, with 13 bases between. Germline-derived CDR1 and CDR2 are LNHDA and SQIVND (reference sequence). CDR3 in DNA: TGTGCCAGTAGTATCCGAACAGGCCCTAATCAGCCCCAGCATTTT. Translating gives CASSIRTGPNQPQHF. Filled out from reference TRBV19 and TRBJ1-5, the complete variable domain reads DGGITQSPKYLFRKEGQNVTLSCEQNLNHDAMYWYRQDPGQGLRLIYYSQIVNDFQKGDIAEGYSVSREKKESFPLTVTSAQKNPTAFYLCASSIRTGPNQPQHFGDGTRLSIL.

CDR3 sequence reads: CASSHLRTGRGSPLHF. As DNA, the CDR3 is TGTGCCAGCAGCCACTTAAGGACAGGACGGGGCTCACCCCTCCACTTT. The chain joins TRBV14 to TRBJ1-6; 7 bases line up with TRBD1. This CDR3 is built from 16 residues. Trimming removed 3 bases from V and 10 bases from J; junction bases left unmatched: 12. Looked up from germline, CDR1 is SGHDN and CDR2 is FVKESK.